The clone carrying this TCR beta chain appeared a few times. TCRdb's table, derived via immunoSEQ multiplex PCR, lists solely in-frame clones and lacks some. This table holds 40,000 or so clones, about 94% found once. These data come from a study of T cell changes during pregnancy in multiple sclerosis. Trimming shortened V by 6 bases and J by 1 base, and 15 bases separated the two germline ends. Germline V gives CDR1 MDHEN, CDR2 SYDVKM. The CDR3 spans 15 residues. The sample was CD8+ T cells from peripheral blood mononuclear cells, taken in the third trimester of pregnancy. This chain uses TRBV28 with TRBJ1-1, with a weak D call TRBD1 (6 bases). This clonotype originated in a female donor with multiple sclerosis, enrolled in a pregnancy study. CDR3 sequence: CASRIIETGNTEAFF. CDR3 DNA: TGTGCCAGCAGGATTATTGAGACAGGGAACACTGAAGCTTTCTTT.